The 29 T cell receptor beta chains below come from one sample, sequenced in a study of CD8+ T cells in alopecia areata listed by TCRdb under 2018. Library preparation was by the immunoSEQ multiplex PCR assay. RNA was extracted from all samples and reverse transcribed into cDNA as template for TCR sequencing. TCRdb holds this immuneACCESS table with in-frame rearrangements only. Some clones are missing; in checked studies, unresolved V genes explain under half, and the rest has no known cause. The sample table contains 130,000 or so clones; only one count was recorded for around 48% of them. The ten largest make up 8% to 11% of the sample. The sample taken for sequencing was NKG2D-low CD8+ T cells sorted from blood. The cell subset or site label here, explained by the study, means: sorted CD8+ NKG2D-low blood T cells. All receptors derive from a human donor with alopecia areata.

In this sample, this clone turned up a few times. The rearrangement links TRBV10-3 to TRBJ2-7; D tentatively fits TRBD1 or TRBD2 (5 bases each). Germline V gene sequence: CDR1 ENHRY, CDR2 SYGVKD. V gave up 4 bases and J gave up 2 bases, with 12 bases separating them. The CDR3 consists of 14 residues. CDR3 nucleotides: TGTGCCATCAGTGTGCCGGGACCCCCCTACGAGCAGTACTTC. This encodes CAISVPGPPYEQYF.

This clone was detected only a few times. The V call is TRBV29-1, the J call TRBJ2-1; D may correspond to TRBD1 or TRBD2 (7 bases each). Trimming cost V 7 bases and J 0 bases, with 25 bases left between them. The V gene's germline CDR1 is SQVTM and CDR2 ANQGSEA. The CDR3 extends over 18 amino acids. CDR3 sequence reads: CSGGGGQQDYSSYNEQFF. CDR3 sequence (DNA): TGCAGCGGGGGAGGGGGACAGCAGGATTACAGCTCCTACAATGAGCAGTTCTTC.

This chain joins TRBV13 and TRBJ2-5, with 12 bases aligning to TRBD2. Germline V CDR1 and CDR2: PRHDT, FYEKMQ (reference sequence). This CDR3 comprises 17 residues. J gave up 5 bases and V 2 bases, and 9 bases lay outside the gene matches. The CDR3 DNA reads as TGTGCCAGCAGCTTAAGTCTAGCGGGGGGGCCTATGGAGACCCAGTACTTC. Translating it yields CASSLSLAGGPMETQYF. Supplemented by reference TRBV13 and TRBJ2-5, the full variable domain reads AAGVIQSPRHLIKEKRETATLKCYPIPRHDTVYWYQQGPGQDPQFLISFYEKMQSDKGSIPDRFSAQQFSDYHSELNMSSLELGDSALYFCASSLSLAGGPMETQYFGPGTRLLVL.

This rearrangement joins TRBV30 to TRBJ2-4, with 8 bases aligning to TRBD2. Germline V gene sequence: CDR1 GTSNPN, CDR2 SVGIG (reference sequence). J lost 3 bases, V lost 2 bases, and 3 bases had no gene match. The CDR3 covers 14 residues. CDR3 in amino acids: CAWSSGGGKNIQYF. Here the CDR3 DNA reads TGTGCCTGGAGTTCGGGAGGGGGCAAAAACATTCAGTACTTC.

The genes are TRBV4-1 and TRBJ2-5; D is undetermined. Deletions cut 2 bases from V and 3 bases from J, with 7 bases between. Germline values: CDR1 MGHRA, CDR2 YSYEKL. The length of the CDR3 is 13 residues. CDR3 region: CASSQRLEETQYF. CDR3 sequence (DNA): TGCGCCAGCAGCCAACGACTGGAAGAGACCCAGTACTTC.

The chain employs TRBV4-1 and TRBJ1-1; D ambiguous. Trimming shortened V by 1 base and J by 7 bases, and 13 bases separated the two germline ends. The CDR3 runs 14 residues. Germline V gene lookup returns CDR1 MGHRA and CDR2 YSYEKL. The DNA for the CDR3 is TGCGCCAGCAGCCAAGGCGGAGGGTACAGTGAAGCTTTCTTT. Encoded protein: CASSQGGGYSEAFF.

The rearrangement uses TRBV14 and TRBJ2-5, with D possibly being TRBD2 (5 bases). V was pared by 3 bases and J by 5 bases, with 16 bases between. The CDR3 extends over 15 amino acids. Germline V gives CDR1 SGHDN, CDR2 FVKESK. CDR3 residues: CASSHPGLDRETQYF. The DNA for the CDR3 is TGTGCCAGCAGCCACCCGGGGTTGGATAGGGAGACCCAGTACTTC.

The genes are TRBV29-1 and TRBJ2-7; 8 bases agree with TRBD1. Germline trimming cut 1 base from V and 0 bases from J; bases unmatched to any gene: 2. From germline, CDR1 is SQVTM and CDR2 ANQGSEA. The CDR3 length is 14 residues. The CDR3 spells CSVEGTGLSYEQYF. Here the CDR3 DNA reads TGCAGCGTTGAAGGGACAGGGCTCTCCTACGAGCAGTACTTC.

V gene TRBV30 combines with J gene TRBJ2-5; 11 bases are a match to TRBD1. CDR1 and CDR2 (germline): GTSNPN, SVGIG (reference sequence). CDR3 size: 14 residues. V lost 5 bases and J lost 4; bases outside the gene matches: 6. The CDR3 loop is CAWHAGQGGETQYF. The CDR3 region has the DNA TGTGCCTGGCATGCGGGACAGGGGGGAGAGACCCAGTACTTC.

The chain combines TRBV29-1 with TRBJ1-2; D not resolved. CDR3 size: 12 residues. CDR1 and CDR2 (germline): SQVTM, ANQGSEA. V was shortened by 6 bases and J by 8 bases, with 16 bases between the two germline ends. The CDR3 region has the DNA TGCAGCGTCAAAGGTTCTGTAAGGGGCTACACCTTC. As protein: CSVKGSVRGYTF.

The genes are TRBV6-5 and TRBJ2-5, with D possibly matching TRBD1 (5 bases). With 0 bases removed from V and 1 base from J, the gap between germline ends came to 6 bases. The CDR3 covers 14 residues. The germline gives CDR1 MNHEY, CDR2 SVGAGI. CDR3 loop: CASSYSDTQETQYF. The DNA of the CDR3 is TGTGCCAGCAGTTACTCGGACACCCAAGAGACCCAGTACTTC.

The chain couples TRBV20-1 to TRBJ2-3; no reliable D call. Germline CDR1 DFQATT, CDR2 SNEGSKA (reference sequence). The V end lost 3 bases, the J end lost 4 bases, and 5 bases lay between the germline ends. This CDR3 contains 11 residues. The CDR3, as DNA: TGCAGTGCTAGGTGGGCAGATACGCAGTATTTT. It specifies CSARWADTQYF.

This clone appeared once. V and J are TRBV6-6 and TRBJ2-1; D uncertain. V was pared by 5 bases and J by 9 bases, with 8 bases between. There are 11 residues in the CDR3. Germline CDR1 is MNHNY and CDR2 is SVGAGI (reference sequence). The chain's CDR3 is CASSLSIEQFF. CDR3 in DNA: TGTGCCAGCAGTCTGTCGATTGAGCAGTTCTTC.

This chain connects TRBV9 to TRBJ2-3, with unresolved D. This CDR3 contains 12 residues. CDR1 is SGDLS, CDR2 YYNGEE, per germline. Between the trimmed V and J ends, which lost 4 bases and 4 bases, there was a span of 7 bases. CDR3 nucleotides: TGTGCCAGCAGCTCAGGTTCAGATACGCAGTATTTT. Translated: CASSSGSDTQYF.

The J gene is TRBJ2-5, the V gene TRBV29-1; maybe TRBD2 (6 bases). Germline-derived CDR1 and CDR2 are SQVTM and ANQGSEA. The CDR3 spans 18 residues. The germline V and J ends were trimmed by 6 bases and 4 bases, with 30 bases remaining between them. In DNA, the CDR3 is TGCAGCGTACTTGACGGACTACACACCGGGGGAGTCGGAGAGACCCAGTACTTC. Protein sequence: CSVLDGLHTGGVGETQYF.

This chain joins TRBV5-6 and TRBJ1-2, with 7 bases that match TRBD1. The CDR3 has 14 amino acids. CDR1 and CDR2 (germline): SGHDT, YYEEEE. Germline trimming cut 2 bases from V and 5 bases from J; bases unmatched to any gene: 6. Here the CDR3 reads CASSFGQAYYGYTF. The CDR3, as DNA: TGTGCCAGCAGCTTCGGACAGGCCTATTATGGCTACACCTTC.

V and J are TRBV14 and TRBJ2-7, with D unresolved. CDR3 length equals 12 residues. V was cut by 4 bases and J by 1 base, with 5 bases left in between. Germline V lookup: CDR1 SGHDN, CDR2 FVKESK. The CDR3 sequence: CASSRDSYEQYF. CDR3 in DNA: TGTGCCAGCAGCCGGGATTCCTACGAGCAGTACTTC. Variable domain in full (rest from reference TRBV14 and TRBJ2-7): EAGVTQFPSHSVIEKGQTVTLRCDPISGHDNLYWYRRVMGKEIKFLLHFVKESKQDESGMPNNRFLAERTGGTYSTLKVQPAELEDSGVYFCASSRDSYEQYFGPGTRLTVT.

The table lists this clone with a few counts. The rearrangement links TRBV28 to TRBJ2-7; D gene ambiguous. CDR3 size: 13 residues. Germline V gene data show CDR1 as MDHEN and CDR2 as SYDVKM. V shed 8 bases and J shed 5 bases, with 16 bases lying between them. DNA of the CDR3: TGTGCCAGCCTGGGCCCCCCACAGAACGAGCAGTACTTC. Its protein product is CASLGPPQNEQYF.

This clone was found a few times. The chain joins TRBV29-1 to TRBJ2-7, with a possible D match to TRBD2 (6 bases). This CDR3 contains 15 residues. The V gene's germline CDR1 is SQVTM and CDR2 ANQGSEA. V lost 0 bases to trimming and J lost 0 bases, with 12 bases between them. The DNA of the CDR3 is TGCAGCGTTGAAGAGATAGTAGCGGACTCCTACGAGCAGTACTTC. Its translation: CSVEEIVADSYEQYF.

The chain recombines TRBV27 with TRBJ2-3; possibly TRBD1 for D (5 bases). Germline V gene lookup returns CDR1 MNHEY and CDR2 SMNVEV (reference sequence). Between the trimmed V and J ends, which lost 4 bases and 1 base, there was a span of 9 bases. The CDR3 spans 14 residues. The CDR3 region is CASSSATGTDTQYF. The CDR3 DNA sequence: TGTGCCAGCAGTTCCGCGACAGGCACAGATACGCAGTATTTT.

A word on this clone: Other DNA sequences of this sample code for an identical CDR3. V usage is TRBV29-1 and J usage is TRBJ2-5; D gene unclear. Trimming took off 1 base at V and 2 bases at J, with 11 bases between the two ends. Looked up from germline, CDR1 is SQVTM and CDR2 is ANQGSEA. The CDR3 contains 14 residues. CDR3 in DNA: TGCAGCGTTGAAGGAGGTACTCTACAAGAGACCCAGTACTTC. Translation gives CSVEGGTLQETQYF.

V usage is TRBV5-1 and J usage is TRBJ2-7; D might be TRBD2 (5 bases). The V end was cut by 2 bases, the J end by 2 bases, with 8 bases between. Germline CDR1 SGHRS, CDR2 YFSETQ. This CDR3 is 13 amino acids long. CDR3 protein: CASSFDGTYEQYF. CDR3 nucleotide sequence: TGCGCCAGCAGCTTCGACGGGACCTACGAGCAGTACTTC.

This clone has more than one count but fewer than ten. V is TRBV29-1 and J is TRBJ2-2; D may be TRBD2 (6 bases). CDR1 and CDR2 from the germline V gene are SQVTM and ANQGSEA. With 7 bases removed from V and 7 bases from J, the gap between germline ends came to 13 bases. This CDR3 spans 12 amino acids. CDR3 sequence reads: CSAAGGIGELFF. DNA of the CDR3: TGCAGCGCAGCGGGTGGGATCGGGGAGCTGTTTTTT.

The rearrangement joins TRBV9 to TRBJ1-2; no clear D. This CDR3 region has 12 residues. CDR1 is SGDLS and CDR2 is YYNGEE in the germline V gene. Trimming removed 3 bases at V and 4 bases at J, with 7 bases between. This chain's CDR3 is CASSAWAYGYTF. The DNA for the CDR3 is TGTGCCAGCAGCGCGTGGGCCTATGGCTACACCTTC.

The J gene is TRBJ1-5, the V gene TRBV9; 7 bases are shared with TRBD1. Germline assignment: CDR1 SGDLS and CDR2 YYNGEE. CDR3 length: 13 amino acids. V lost 0 bases to trimming and J lost 7 bases; unmatched junction nucleotides: 1. CDR3 loop: CASSVAGGQPQHF. Written as DNA, the CDR3 is TGTGCCAGCAGCGTAGCAGGGGGACAGCCCCAGCATTTT. Supplemented by reference TRBV9 and TRBJ1-5, the full variable domain reads DSGVTQTPKHLITATGQRVTLRCSPRSGDLSVYWYQQSLDQGLQFLIQYYNGEERAKGNILERFSAQQFPDLHSELNLSSLELGDSALYFCASSVAGGQPQHFGDGTRLSIL.

The gene calls are TRBV29-1 and TRBJ2-7; no clear D gene. Trimming left V 4 bases short and J 3 bases short, with 7 bases between. The germline CDR1 and CDR2 sequences are SQVTM and ANQGSEA. The CDR3 has 11 residues. The CDR3: CSVGHDYEQYF. The DNA of the CDR3 is TGCAGCGTTGGACACGACTACGAGCAGTACTTC.

This clone was found a few times. At the DNA level, this CDR3 is encoded by other sequences in the same sample as well. The rearrangement links TRBV9 to TRBJ2-7, with 7 nucleotides matching TRBD1. Unmatched junction bases numbered 2, after V lost 0 bases and J lost 2 bases. The CDR3 loop spans 14 amino acids. The germline CDR1 and CDR2 sequences are SGDLS and YYNGEE. CDR3 in amino acids: CASSVGQGAYEQYF. CDR3 nucleotide sequence: TGTGCCAGCAGCGTAGGCCAGGGGGCCTACGAGCAGTACTTC.

The gene calls are TRBV4-1 and TRBJ1-1, with unresolved D. The CDR3 totals 13 residues. Germline CDR1 is MGHRA and CDR2 is YSYEKL. Trimming took off 1 base at V and 1 base at J, with 4 bases between the two ends. The CDR3 is CASSQAGNTEAFF. DNA for the CDR3: TGCGCCAGCAGCCAAGCAGGGAACACTGAAGCTTTCTTT.

This clone showed up just a few times. V and J are TRBV29-1 and TRBJ2-7; D might be TRBD1 (9 bases). Trimming took off 6 bases at V and 0 bases at J, with 18 bases between the two ends. CDR1 is SQVTM, CDR2 ANQGSEA, per germline. There are 15 residues in the CDR3. Here the CDR3 DNA reads TGCAGCGTGCGGGGGGACAGGGAGAGCTCCTACGAGCAGTACTTC. Its translation: CSVRGDRESSYEQYF.